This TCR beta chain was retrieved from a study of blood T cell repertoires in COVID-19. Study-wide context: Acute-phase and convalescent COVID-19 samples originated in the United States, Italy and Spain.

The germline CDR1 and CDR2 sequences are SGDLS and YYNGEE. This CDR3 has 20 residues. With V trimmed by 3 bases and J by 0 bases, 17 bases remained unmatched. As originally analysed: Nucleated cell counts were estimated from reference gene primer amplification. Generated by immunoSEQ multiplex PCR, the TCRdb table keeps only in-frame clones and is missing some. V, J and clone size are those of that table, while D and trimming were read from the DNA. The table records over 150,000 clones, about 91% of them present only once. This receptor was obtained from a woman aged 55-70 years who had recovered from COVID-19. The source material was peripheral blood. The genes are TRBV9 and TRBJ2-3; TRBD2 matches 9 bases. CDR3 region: CASSETPGLAVPTSTDTQYF. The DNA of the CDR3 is TGTGCCAGCAGCGAGACCCCGGGACTAGCTGTACCCACTAGCACAGATACGCAGTATTTT.